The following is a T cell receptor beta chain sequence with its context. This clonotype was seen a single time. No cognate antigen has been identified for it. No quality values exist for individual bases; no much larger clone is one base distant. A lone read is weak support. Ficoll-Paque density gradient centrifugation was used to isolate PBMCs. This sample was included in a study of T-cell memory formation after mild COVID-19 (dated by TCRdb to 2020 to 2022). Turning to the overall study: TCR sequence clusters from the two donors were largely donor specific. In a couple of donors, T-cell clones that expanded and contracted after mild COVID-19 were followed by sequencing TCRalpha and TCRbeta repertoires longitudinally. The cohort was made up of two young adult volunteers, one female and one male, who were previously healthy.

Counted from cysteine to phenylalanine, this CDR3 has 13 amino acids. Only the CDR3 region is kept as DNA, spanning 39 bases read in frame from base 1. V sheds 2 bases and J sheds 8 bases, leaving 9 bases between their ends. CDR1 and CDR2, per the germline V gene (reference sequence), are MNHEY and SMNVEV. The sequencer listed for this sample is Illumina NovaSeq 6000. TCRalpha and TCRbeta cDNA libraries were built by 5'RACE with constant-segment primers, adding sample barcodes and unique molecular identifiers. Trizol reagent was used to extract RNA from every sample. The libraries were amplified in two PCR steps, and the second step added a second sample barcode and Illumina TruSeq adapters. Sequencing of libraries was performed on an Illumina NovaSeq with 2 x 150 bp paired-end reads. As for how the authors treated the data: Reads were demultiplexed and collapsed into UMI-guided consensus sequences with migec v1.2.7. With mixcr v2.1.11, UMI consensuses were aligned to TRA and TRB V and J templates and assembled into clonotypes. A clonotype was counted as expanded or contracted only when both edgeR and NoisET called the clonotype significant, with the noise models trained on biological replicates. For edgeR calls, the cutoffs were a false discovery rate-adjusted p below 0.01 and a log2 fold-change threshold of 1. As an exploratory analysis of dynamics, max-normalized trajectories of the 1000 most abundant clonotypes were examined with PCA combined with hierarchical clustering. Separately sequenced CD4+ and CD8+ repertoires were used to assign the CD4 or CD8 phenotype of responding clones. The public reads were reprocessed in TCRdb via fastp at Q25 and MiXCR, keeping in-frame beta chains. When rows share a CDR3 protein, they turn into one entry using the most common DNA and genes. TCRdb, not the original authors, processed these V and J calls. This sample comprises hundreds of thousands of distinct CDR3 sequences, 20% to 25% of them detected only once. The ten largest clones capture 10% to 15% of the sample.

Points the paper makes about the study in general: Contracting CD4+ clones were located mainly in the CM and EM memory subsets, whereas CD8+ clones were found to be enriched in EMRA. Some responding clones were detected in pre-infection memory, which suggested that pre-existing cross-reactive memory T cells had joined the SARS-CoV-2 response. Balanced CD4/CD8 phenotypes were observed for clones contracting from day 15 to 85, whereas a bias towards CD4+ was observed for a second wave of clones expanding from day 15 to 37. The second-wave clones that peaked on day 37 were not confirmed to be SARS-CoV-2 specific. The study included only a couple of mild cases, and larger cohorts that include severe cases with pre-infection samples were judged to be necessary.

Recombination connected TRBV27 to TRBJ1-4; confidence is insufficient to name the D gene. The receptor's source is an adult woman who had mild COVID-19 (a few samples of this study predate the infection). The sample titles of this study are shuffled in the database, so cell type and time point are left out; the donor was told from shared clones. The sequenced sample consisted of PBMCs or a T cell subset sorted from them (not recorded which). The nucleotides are TGTGCCAGCAGTTTACGGGATGAGGAAAAACTGTTTTTT. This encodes CASSLRDEEKLFF.